The sequence of this TCR beta chain was determined in a study of cytomegalovirus exposure and HLA in healthy donors. It was with 60 Vbeta and 13 Jbeta primers that the PCR ran. Sequenced by immunoSEQ multiplex PCR; TCRdb stores in-frame clones only, minus some. The sample has 100,000 or so clones, 50% to 70% seen once. A few counts support this clone. Sequencing was done on a sample of PBMCs. The clonotype comes from a human donor in good health.

The CDR3 loop is CASSEGEASYNEQFF. The CDR3 nucleotides are TGTGCCAGCAGCGAAGGGGAGGCCTCCTACAATGAGCAGTTCTTC. This chain links TRBV5-6 with TRBJ2-1; D perhaps matches TRBD2 (6 bases). The ends were cut back, 4 bases at V and 0 bases at J, with 11 bases in the middle. CDR1 SGHDT and CDR2 YYEEEE come from the germline V gene. The CDR3 spans 15 residues.